The clone carrying this T cell receptor beta chain was detected a few times. What it recognizes is unknown. This sample stems from a study of shared clonotypes between healthy human individuals. Sequencing was at deep level. Original analysis: Because ImmunoSEQ provided only junction sequences with no quality scores, the filtering differed. Only in-frame clones appear in the TCRdb table, and some are missing; sequencing was by immunoSEQ multiplex PCR. V and J calls and clone size are copied from that table; D and trimming were computed from the DNA. The repertoire includes nearly 2 million clones, approximately 94% of them detected once, and roughly 1.2% sits in the top ten. Overall study results and limits: Richness estimates generally favored naive over memory subsets. Sampling used blood alone; tissue repertoires probably differ.

In the naive CD8 group, cells lacked CD45RO and were positively selected for CCR7, so terminally differentiated effector memory CD45RA+ cells were left out. The CDR3 spans 14 residues. In germline, CDR1 is SEHNR, CDR2 FQNEAQ (reference sequence). Trimming took 4 bases from V and 4 from J, leaving 13 bases between them. This TCR was sampled from a man between 18 and 29 years old in good health. The sequenced sample consisted of naive CD8+ T cells sorted from blood. The chain uses TRBV7-9 and TRBJ1-2; possibly TRBD1 for D (5 bases). As DNA, the CDR3 is TGTGCCAGCAGCTCCACGGACATCGGCTATGGCTACACCTTC. Amino acids: CASSSTDIGYGYTF. The full variable domain, in which reference TRBV7-9 and TRBJ1-2 provide the parts outside the CDR3, is DTGVSQNPRHKITKRGQNVTFRCDPISEHNRLYWYRQTLGQGPEFLTYFQNEAQLEKSRLLSDRFSAERPKGSFSTLEIQRTEQGDSAMYLCASSSTDIGYGYTFGSGTRLTVV.